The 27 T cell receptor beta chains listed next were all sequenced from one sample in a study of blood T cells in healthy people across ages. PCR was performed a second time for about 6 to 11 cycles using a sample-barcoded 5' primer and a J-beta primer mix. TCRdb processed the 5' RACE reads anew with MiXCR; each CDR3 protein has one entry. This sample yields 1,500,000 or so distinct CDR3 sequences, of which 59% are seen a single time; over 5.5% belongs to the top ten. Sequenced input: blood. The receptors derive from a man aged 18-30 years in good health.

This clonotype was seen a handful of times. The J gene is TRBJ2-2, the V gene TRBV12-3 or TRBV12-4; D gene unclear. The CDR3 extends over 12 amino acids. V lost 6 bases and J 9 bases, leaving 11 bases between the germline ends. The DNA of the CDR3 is TGTGCCAGCAGGTTGGGTAGCCGGGAGCTGTTTTTT. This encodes CASRLGSRELFF.

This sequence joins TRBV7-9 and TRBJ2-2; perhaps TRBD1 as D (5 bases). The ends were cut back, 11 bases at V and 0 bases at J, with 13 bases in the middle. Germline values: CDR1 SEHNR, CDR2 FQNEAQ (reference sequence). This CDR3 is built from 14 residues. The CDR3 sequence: CAFRQGSNTGELFF. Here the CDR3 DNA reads TGTGCCTTTCGGCAGGGATCGAACACCGGGGAGCTGTTTTTT.

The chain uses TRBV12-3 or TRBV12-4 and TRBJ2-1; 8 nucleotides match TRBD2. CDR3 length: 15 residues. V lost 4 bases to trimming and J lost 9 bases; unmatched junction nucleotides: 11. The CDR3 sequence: CASSYAGLAPAEQFF. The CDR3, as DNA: TGTGCCAGCAGTTACGCCGGACTAGCCCCCGCTGAGCAGTTCTTC.

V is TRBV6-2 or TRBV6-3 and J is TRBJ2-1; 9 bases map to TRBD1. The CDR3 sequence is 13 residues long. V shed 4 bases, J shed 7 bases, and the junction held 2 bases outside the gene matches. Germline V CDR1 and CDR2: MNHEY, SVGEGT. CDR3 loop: CASSSQGANEQFF. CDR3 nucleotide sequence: TGTGCCAGCAGTTCACAGGGGGCTAATGAGCAGTTCTTC.

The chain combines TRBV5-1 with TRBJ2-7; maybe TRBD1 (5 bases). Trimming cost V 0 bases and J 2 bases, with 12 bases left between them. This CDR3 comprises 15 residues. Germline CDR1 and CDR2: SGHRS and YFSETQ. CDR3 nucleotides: TGCGCCAGCAGCTTGGGGGGCGGCTACGCCTACGAGCAGTACTTC. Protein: CASSLGGGYAYEQYF.

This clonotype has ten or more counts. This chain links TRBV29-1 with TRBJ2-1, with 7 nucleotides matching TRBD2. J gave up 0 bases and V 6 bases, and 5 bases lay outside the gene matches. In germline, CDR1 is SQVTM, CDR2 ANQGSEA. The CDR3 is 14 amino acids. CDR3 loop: CSVSGEASYNEQFF. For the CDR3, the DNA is TGCAGCGTGAGCGGGGAGGCCTCCTACAATGAGCAGTTCTTC.

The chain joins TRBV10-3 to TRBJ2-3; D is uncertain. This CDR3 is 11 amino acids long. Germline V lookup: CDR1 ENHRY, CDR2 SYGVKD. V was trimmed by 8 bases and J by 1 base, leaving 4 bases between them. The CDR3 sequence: CAIGGTDTQYF. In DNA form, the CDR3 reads TGTGCCATCGGCGGCACAGATACGCAGTATTTT.

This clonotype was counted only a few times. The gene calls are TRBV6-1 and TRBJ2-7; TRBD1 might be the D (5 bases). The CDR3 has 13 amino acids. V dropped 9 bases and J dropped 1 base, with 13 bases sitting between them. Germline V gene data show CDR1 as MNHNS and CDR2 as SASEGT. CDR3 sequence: CASAPRDSYEQYF. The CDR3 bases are TGTGCCAGTGCCCCCAGGGATTCCTACGAGCAGTACTTC.

Written as DNA, the CDR3 is TGCAGTGCTAGAGATGGGAGGGACGGCATCTCCTATGGCTACACCTTC. This sequence encodes CSARDGRDGISYGYTF. This chain links TRBV20-1 with TRBJ1-2; TRBD1 is a possible D gene (5 bases). The V end lost 0 bases, the J end lost 4 bases, and 18 bases lay between the germline ends. The CDR3 has 16 residues. Germline assignment: CDR1 DFQATT and CDR2 SNEGSKA (reference sequence).

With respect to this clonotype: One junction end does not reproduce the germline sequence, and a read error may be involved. CDR3 protein: CASLDSFEQYF. In DNA form, the CDR3 reads TGTGCCAGCCTTGACTCCTTCGAGCAGTACTTC. The chain carries TRBV11-2 and TRBJ2-7; D not certain. The CDR3 consists of 11 residues. Germline lookup yields CDR1 SGHAT and CDR2 FQNNGV.

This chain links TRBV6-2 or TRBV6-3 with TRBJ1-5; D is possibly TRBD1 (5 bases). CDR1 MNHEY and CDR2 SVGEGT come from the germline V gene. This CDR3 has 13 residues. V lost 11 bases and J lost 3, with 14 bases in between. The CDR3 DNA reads TGTGCCGGGGGGTATCAGGTCAATCAGCCCCAGCATTTT. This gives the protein CAGGYQVNQPQHF.

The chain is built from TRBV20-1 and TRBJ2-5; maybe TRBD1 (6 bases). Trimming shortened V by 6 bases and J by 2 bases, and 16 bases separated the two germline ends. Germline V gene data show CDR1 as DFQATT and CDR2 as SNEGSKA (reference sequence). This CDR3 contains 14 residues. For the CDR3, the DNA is TGCAGTGCCCCAGGGGTCCAGGGACAAGAGACCCAGTACTTC. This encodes CSAPGVQGQETQYF.

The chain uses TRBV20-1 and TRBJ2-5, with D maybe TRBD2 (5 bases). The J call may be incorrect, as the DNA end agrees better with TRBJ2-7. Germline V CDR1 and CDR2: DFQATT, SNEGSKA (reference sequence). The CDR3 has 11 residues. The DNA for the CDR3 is TGCAGTGCTTCCGGGATGTACGAGCAGTACTTC. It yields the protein CSASGMYEQYF.

CDR3 nucleotide sequence: TGTGCCAGCAGATACCGGGACAGGGTTAACAATGAGCAGTTCTTC. It yields the protein CASRYRDRVNNEQFF. The chain recombines TRBV6-5 with TRBJ2-1, with 9 bases matching TRBD1. Germline loops: CDR1 MNHEY, CDR2 SVGAGI. Trimming at V came to 6 bases and at J to 5 bases, leaving 8 bases not matched to a gene. The CDR3 spans 15 residues.

The CDR3 sequence is CASSTNLGNEQYF. The CDR3 bases are TGTGCCAGCAGTACAAACCTGGGTAATGAGCAGTACTTC. The chain has TRBV6-6 and TRBJ2-5; D is undetermined. Trimming took off 5 bases at V and 11 bases at J, with 18 bases between the two ends. The CDR3 totals 13 residues. Germline V gene lookup returns CDR1 MNHNY and CDR2 SVGAGI (reference sequence).

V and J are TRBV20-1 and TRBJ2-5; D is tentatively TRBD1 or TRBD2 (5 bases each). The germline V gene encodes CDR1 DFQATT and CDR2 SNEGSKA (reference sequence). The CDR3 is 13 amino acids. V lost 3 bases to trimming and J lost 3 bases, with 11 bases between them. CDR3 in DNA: TGCAGTGCTAGGGGTGGGGGAGAAGAGACCCAGTACTTC. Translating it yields CSARGGGEETQYF.

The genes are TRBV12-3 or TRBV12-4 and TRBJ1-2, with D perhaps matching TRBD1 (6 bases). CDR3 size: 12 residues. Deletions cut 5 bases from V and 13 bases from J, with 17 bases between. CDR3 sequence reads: CASSATGPRVTF. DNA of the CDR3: TGTGCCAGCAGTGCGACAGGCCCCAGGGTCACCTTC.

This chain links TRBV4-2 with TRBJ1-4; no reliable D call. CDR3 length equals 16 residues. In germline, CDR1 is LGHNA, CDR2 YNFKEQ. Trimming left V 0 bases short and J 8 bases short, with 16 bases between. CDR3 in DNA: TGTGCCAGCAGCCAAGAGACCGGACCCTCGGCGGAAAAACTGTTTTTT. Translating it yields CASSQETGPSAEKLFF.

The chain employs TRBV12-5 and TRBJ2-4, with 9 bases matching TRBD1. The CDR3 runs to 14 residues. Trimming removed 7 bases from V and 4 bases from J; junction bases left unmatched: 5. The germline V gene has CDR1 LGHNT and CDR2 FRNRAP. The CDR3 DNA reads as TGTGCTAGTGCCAAGGGACAGGGAAAAAACATTCAGTACTTC. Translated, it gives CASAKGQGKNIQYF.

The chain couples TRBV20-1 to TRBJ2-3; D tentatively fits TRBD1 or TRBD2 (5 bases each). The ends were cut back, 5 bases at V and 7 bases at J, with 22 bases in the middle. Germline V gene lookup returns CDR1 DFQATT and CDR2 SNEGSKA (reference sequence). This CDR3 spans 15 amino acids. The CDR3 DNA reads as TGCAGTGCTCCTAGATCCGGGACCCTTGGGAATACGCAGTATTTT. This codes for CSAPRSGTLGNTQYF.

In nucleotides, the CDR3 is TGTGCCAGCAGCCCTTACAGGGAGAGTATCACTGAAGCTTTCTTT. Its protein product is CASSPYRESITEAFF. The rearrangement joins TRBV3-1 to TRBJ1-1, with D perhaps TRBD1 (6 bases). V was trimmed by 4 bases and J by 4 bases, leaving 16 bases between them. The length of the CDR3 is 15 residues. Germline CDR1 reads LGHDT; CDR2 reads YNNKEL (reference sequence).

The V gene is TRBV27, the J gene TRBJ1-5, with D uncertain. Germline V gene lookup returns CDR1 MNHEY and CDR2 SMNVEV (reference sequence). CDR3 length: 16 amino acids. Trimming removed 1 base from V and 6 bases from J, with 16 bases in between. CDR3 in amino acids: CASSLWGGLPGQPQHF. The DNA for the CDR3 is TGTGCCAGCAGTTTATGGGGTGGGCTCCCGGGTCAGCCCCAGCATTTT.

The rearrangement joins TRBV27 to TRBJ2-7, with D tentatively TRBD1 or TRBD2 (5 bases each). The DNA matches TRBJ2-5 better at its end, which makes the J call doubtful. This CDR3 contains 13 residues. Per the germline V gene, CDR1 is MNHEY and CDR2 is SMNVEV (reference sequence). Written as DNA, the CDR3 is TGTGCCAGCAGGGTACTAGGGGAAGAGACCCAGTACTTC. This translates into CASRVLGEETQYF.

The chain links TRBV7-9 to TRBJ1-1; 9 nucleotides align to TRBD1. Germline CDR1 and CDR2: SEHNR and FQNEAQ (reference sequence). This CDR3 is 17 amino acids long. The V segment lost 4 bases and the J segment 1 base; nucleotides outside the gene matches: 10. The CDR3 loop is CASSSAAGTGKNTEAFF. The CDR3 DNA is TGTGCCAGCAGCTCCGCAGCCGGGACAGGGAAGAACACTGAAGCTTTCTTT.

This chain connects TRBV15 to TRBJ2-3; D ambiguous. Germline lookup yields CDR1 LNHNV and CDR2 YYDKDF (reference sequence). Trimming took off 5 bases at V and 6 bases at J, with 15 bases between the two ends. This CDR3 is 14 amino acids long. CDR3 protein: CATSPDMTEDTQYF. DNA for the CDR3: TGTGCCACCAGCCCCGACATGACTGAGGATACGCAGTATTTT.

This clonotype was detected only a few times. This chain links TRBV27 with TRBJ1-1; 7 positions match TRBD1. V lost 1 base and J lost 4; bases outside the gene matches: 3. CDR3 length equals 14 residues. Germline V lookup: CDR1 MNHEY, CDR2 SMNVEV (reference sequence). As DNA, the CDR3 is TGTGCCAGCAGTTTATACGCAGGGGGCACTGAAGCTTTCTTT. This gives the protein CASSLYAGGTEAFF.

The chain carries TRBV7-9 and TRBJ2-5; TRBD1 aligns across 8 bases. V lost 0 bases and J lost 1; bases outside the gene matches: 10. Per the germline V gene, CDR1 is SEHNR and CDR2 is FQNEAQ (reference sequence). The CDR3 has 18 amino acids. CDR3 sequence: CASSLAPGTGIFQETQYF. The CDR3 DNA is TGTGCCAGCAGCTTAGCTCCCGGGACAGGAATATTCCAAGAGACCCAGTACTTC.